Listed here are 28 T cell receptor beta chains from one sample, sequenced in a study of T cell responses to AZD1222 COVID-19 vaccine. Profiling relied on immunoSEQ multiplex PCR, and the TCRdb table lists in-frame clones only, not all of them. The sample includes approximately 74,000 clones, roughly 89% of them seen just once. This material consisted of peripheral blood, taken on day 0 of AZD1222 vaccination. All receptors come from an adult in good health.

This clone was seen a few times. This sequence joins TRBV25-1 and TRBJ2-7; D is perhaps TRBD1 (5 bases). Per the germline V gene, CDR1 is MGHDK and CDR2 is SYGVNS. The CDR3 extends over 13 amino acids. The germline V and J ends were trimmed by 4 bases and 6 bases, with 13 bases remaining between them. CDR3 DNA: TGTGCCAGCAGTGCTGCAGGGTCGGGCGAGCAGTACTTC. Residues: CASSAAGSGEQYF.

This clone was observed a single time. The rearrangement uses TRBV13 and TRBJ1-1; 12 bases fit TRBD1. The CDR3 contains 15 residues. V was pared by 3 bases and J by 8 bases, with 7 bases of the junction left unmatched. Germline CDR1 is PRHDT and CDR2 is FYEKMQ (reference sequence). In DNA, the CDR3 is TGTGCCAGCAGCTTCAGCGGGACAGGGGGCGAGGAAGCTTTCTTT. Encoded protein: CASSFSGTGGEEAFF.

The chain has TRBV2 and TRBJ2-1; TRBD1 is a possible D gene (5 bases). V dropped 9 bases and J dropped 6 bases, with 12 bases sitting between them. The CDR3 length is 12 residues. CDR1 and CDR2 (germline): SNHLY, FYNNEI. DNA of the CDR3: TGTGCCAGTGCGTTAGGGGCCAATGAGCAGTTCTTC. Its protein is CASALGANEQFF.

The rearrangement links TRBV6-5 to TRBJ1-1; D is uncertain. In germline, CDR1 is MNHEY, CDR2 SVGAGI. The CDR3 spans 13 residues. The germline V and J ends were trimmed by 2 bases and 1 base, with 5 bases remaining between them. The CDR3 reads CASSYARNTEAFF. The CDR3 region has the DNA TGTGCCAGCAGTTACGCAAGGAACACTGAAGCTTTCTTT.

J is TRBJ2-1 and V is TRBV24-1; TRBD1 agrees at 10 bases. The V gene end was trimmed by 3 bases and the J gene end by 2 bases; junction bases not matched to a gene: 6. In germline, CDR1 is KGHDR, CDR2 SFDVKD. The CDR3 length is 17 residues. In DNA form, the CDR3 reads TGTGCCACCAGTGATCCAGCGGGACAGGGGCCCTACAATGAGCAGTTCTTC. It is translated as CATSDPAGQGPYNEQFF.

The chain is built from TRBV5-1 and TRBJ2-3; D gene uncertain. Germline V gives CDR1 SGHRS, CDR2 YFSETQ. This CDR3 contains 16 residues. Trimming shortened V by 4 bases and J by 2 bases, and 17 bases separated the two germline ends. CDR3 in amino acids: CASSLGSGLLTDTQYF. The CDR3 nucleotides read TGCGCCAGCAGCCTGGGTTCAGGTTTGCTCACAGATACGCAGTATTTT.

The gene calls are TRBV10-1 and TRBJ2-2, with no clear D. Germline-derived CDR1 and CDR2 are WNHNN and SYGVQD (reference sequence). The V gene lost 5 bases and the J gene lost 0 bases, with 13 bases spanning the gap. The CDR3 consists of 16 residues. CDR3 coding DNA: TGCGCCAGCAGTACCCCTTCTCGGCCGAACACCGGGGAGCTGTTTTTT. The encoded protein is CASSTPSRPNTGELFF.

The chain combines TRBV24-1 with TRBJ1-5; D is undetermined. The CDR3 covers 12 residues. Looked up from germline, CDR1 is KGHDR and CDR2 is SFDVKD. V was cut by 4 bases and J by 3 bases, with 3 bases left in between. DNA of the CDR3: TGTGCCACCAGTGACAACAATCAGCCCCAGCATTTT. This translates into CATSDNNQPQHF.

This clone was counted only a few times. The chain recombines TRBV7-6 with TRBJ1-1; a possible D gene is TRBD1 (6 bases). Germline V gene lookup returns CDR1 SGHVS and CDR2 FNYEAQ. This CDR3 is 15 amino acids long. Trimming stripped 1 base from V and 3 bases from J, with 12 bases between. The CDR3 sequence: CASSLVGGQDTEAFF. DNA of the CDR3: TGTGCCAGCAGCTTAGTCGGGGGGCAGGACACTGAAGCTTTCTTT.

The J gene is TRBJ2-7, the V gene TRBV27; 9 nucleotides align to TRBD1. The trim removed 5 bases at V and 4 bases at J, leaving 6 bases unmatched. CDR3 size: 14 residues. Per the germline V gene, CDR1 is MNHEY and CDR2 is SMNVEV (reference sequence). The chain's CDR3 is CASSPPTGGYEQYF. Written as DNA, the CDR3 is TGTGCCAGCAGTCCACCGACAGGGGGGTACGAGCAGTACTTC.

The gene calls are TRBV6-1 and TRBJ2-1; 9 positions match TRBD2. Germline-derived CDR1 and CDR2 are MNHNS and SASEGT. The ends lost 1 base at V and 15 bases at J; junction bases unmatched: 7. The CDR3 extends over 13 amino acids. Written as DNA, the CDR3 is TGTGCCAGCAGTGAAGGCACCGGGACTAGCTTGTTCTTC. This gives the protein CASSEGTGTSLFF.

V usage is TRBV30 and J usage is TRBJ1-6; D is perhaps TRBD1 (5 bases). CDR1 and CDR2 from the germline V gene are GTSNPN and SVGIG (reference sequence). The ends were cut back, 8 bases at V and 3 bases at J, with 14 bases in the middle. This CDR3 is 14 amino acids long. CDR3 sequence: CAIRVSRYNSPLHF. CDR3 sequence (DNA): TGTGCCATCAGGGTCAGTCGCTATAATTCACCCCTCCACTTT.

The chain is built from TRBV19 and TRBJ1-2, with TRBD1 identical over 9 bases. CDR3 length equals 15 residues. V shed 7 bases, J shed 6 bases, and the junction held 12 bases outside the gene matches. CDR1 is LNHDA and CDR2 is SQIVND in the germline V gene (reference sequence). The CDR3 nucleotides are TGTGCCAGTATCCTTTCCCCGGGACAGGGTGATGGCTACACCTTC. Protein sequence: CASILSPGQGDGYTF. Based on the CDR3 plus reference TRBV19 and TRBJ1-2, the full variable domain is DGGITQSPKYLFRKEGQNVTLSCEQNLNHDAMYWYRQDPGQGLRLIYYSQIVNDFQKGDIAEGYSVSREKKESFPLTVTSAQKNPTAFYLCASILSPGQGDGYTFGSGTRLTVV.

This CDR3 reads CSASRGLNTEAFF. The DNA of the CDR3 is TGCAGTGCTAGTCGGGGGCTGAACACTGAAGCTTTCTTT. This sequence joins TRBV20-1 and TRBJ1-1; D possibly corresponds to TRBD1 (6 bases). This CDR3 contains 13 residues. Trimming left V 3 bases short and J 0 bases short, with 8 bases between. Per germline, CDR1 DFQATT and CDR2 SNEGSKA (reference sequence).

J is TRBJ2-2 and V is TRBV7-9; D gene uncertain. The CDR3 length is 14 residues. Trimming took 7 bases from V and 6 from J, leaving 15 bases between them. Germline assignment: CDR1 SEHNR and CDR2 FQNEAQ (reference sequence). The DNA of the CDR3 is TGTGCCAGCAACCTTATATCAGGCGCCGGGGAGCTGTTTTTT. It codes for CASNLISGAGELFF.

The CDR3 loop reads CASSRTETYSGNTIYF. The CDR3 DNA follows: TGCGCCAGCAGTCGGACAGAAACATACTCTGGAAACACCATATATTTT. The gene calls are TRBV5-1 and TRBJ1-3; possibly TRBD1 for D (6 bases). In germline, CDR1 is SGHRS, CDR2 YFSETQ. CDR3 size: 16 residues. The ends were cut back, 5 bases at V and 0 bases at J, with 15 bases in the middle.

This rearrangement joins TRBV30 to TRBJ1-2, with 7 bases identical to TRBD1. The CDR3 runs to 16 residues. The germline CDR1 and CDR2 sequences are GTSNPN and SVGIG (reference sequence). The J segment lost 3 bases and the V segment lost 3 bases, leaving 13 bases of the junction unmatched. The CDR3 spells CAWSRLIQGMYYGYTF. Written as DNA, the CDR3 is TGTGCCTGGAGCCGACTAATACAGGGGATGTACTATGGCTACACCTTC.

The chain is built from TRBV5-4 and TRBJ2-1; D is perhaps TRBD1 (6 bases). Trimming took off 4 bases at V and 2 bases at J, with 10 bases between the two ends. The CDR3 has 14 amino acids. Germline V gives CDR1 SGHNT, CDR2 YYREEE (reference sequence). The CDR3 sequence: CASSVDSAYNEQFF. In DNA form, the CDR3 reads TGTGCCAGCAGCGTGGACAGTGCCTACAATGAGCAGTTCTTC.

The rearrangement joins TRBV9 to TRBJ2-7; 7 positions match TRBD1. J lost 3 bases, V lost 1 base, and 7 bases had no gene match. The germline V gene encodes CDR1 SGDLS and CDR2 YYNGEE. CDR3 length: 15 amino acids. CDR3 in amino acids: CASSVTIGDSYEQYF. The CDR3 region has the DNA TGTGCCAGCAGCGTAACAATCGGGGACAGCTACGAGCAGTACTTC.

The CDR3 region is CASSSANRDYQPQHF. CDR3 DNA sequence: TGTGCCAGCAGCTCCGCGAACAGGGACTATCAGCCCCAGCATTTT. The chain is built from TRBV7-8 and TRBJ1-5; perhaps TRBD1 as D (6 bases). This CDR3 is built from 15 residues. Trimming stripped 4 bases from V and 5 bases from J, with 15 bases between. The germline gives CDR1 SGHVS, CDR2 FQNEAQ.

The V and J genes are TRBV7-2 and TRBJ2-7, with D possibly TRBD2 on 6 matching bases. Germline V gene lookup returns CDR1 SGHTA and CDR2 FQGNSA. V was clipped by 1 base and J by 0 bases, with 7 bases between them. This CDR3 is built from 14 residues. The chain's CDR3 is CASSLVLASYEQYF. The CDR3 DNA reads TGTGCCAGCAGCTTAGTACTAGCCTCCTACGAGCAGTACTTC.

The gene calls are TRBV29-1 and TRBJ1-1; no clear D. This CDR3 has 13 residues. The germline V and J ends were trimmed by 4 bases and 0 bases, with 9 bases remaining between them. CDR1 is SQVTM and CDR2 is ANQGSEA in the germline V gene. CDR3 coding DNA: TGCAGCGTTGGGGAGGGAATGAACACTGAAGCTTTCTTT. Amino acid sequence: CSVGEGMNTEAFF.

The chain uses TRBV2 and TRBJ1-2; no clear D gene. Germline values: CDR1 SNHLY, CDR2 FYNNEI. V dropped 3 bases and J dropped 4 bases, with 6 bases sitting between them. There are 12 residues in the CDR3. The CDR3: CASSEGSYGYTF. The CDR3 DNA sequence: TGTGCCAGCAGTGAGGGGAGCTATGGCTACACCTTC.

The chain has TRBV9 and TRBJ1-4; perhaps TRBD1 as D (5 bases). This CDR3 contains 15 residues. V gave up 0 bases and J gave up 6 bases, with 12 bases separating them. The germline V gene encodes CDR1 SGDLS and CDR2 YYNGEE. The chain's CDR3 is CASSVALAGHEKLFF. CDR3 sequence (DNA): TGTGCCAGCAGCGTAGCTTTGGCAGGGCATGAAAAACTGTTTTTT.

This clone has just a few counts. This chain links TRBV28 with TRBJ1-2, with a weak D call TRBD1 (6 bases). The germline CDR1 and CDR2 sequences are MDHEN and SYDVKM. CDR3 length: 16 amino acids. Trimming shortened V by 6 bases and J by 0 bases, and 17 bases separated the two germline ends. CDR3 amino acids: CASSVTGRSSNYGYTF. Written as DNA, the CDR3 is TGTGCCAGCAGCGTAACAGGGAGAAGTTCTAACTATGGCTACACCTTC.

The rearrangement links TRBV28 to TRBJ2-2; D unresolved. V was trimmed by 7 bases and J by 2 bases, leaving 5 bases between them. CDR3 length: 12 amino acids. Germline CDR1 MDHEN, CDR2 SYDVKM. CDR3 amino acids: CASTLNTGELFF. CDR3 DNA: TGTGCCAGCACCTTAAACACCGGGGAGCTGTTTTTT.

The rearrangement uses TRBV19 and TRBJ1-5; D call uncertain. Germline V gene sequence: CDR1 LNHDA, CDR2 SQIVND (reference sequence). Trimming took 2 bases from V and 3 from J, leaving 5 bases between them. This CDR3 has 13 amino acids. The CDR3 coding sequence is TGTGCCAGTAGTATACAGCACAATCAGCCCCAGCATTTT. This gives the protein CASSIQHNQPQHF.

This chain joins TRBV2 and TRBJ1-5; D is ambiguous. The CDR3 runs 12 residues. The germline gives CDR1 SNHLY, CDR2 FYNNEI. The V and J ends lost 9 bases and 2 bases respectively, with 8 bases between them. The CDR3 DNA reads TGTGCCAGTACGGCCGGCAATCAGCCCCAGCATTTT. It codes for CASTAGNQPQHF.